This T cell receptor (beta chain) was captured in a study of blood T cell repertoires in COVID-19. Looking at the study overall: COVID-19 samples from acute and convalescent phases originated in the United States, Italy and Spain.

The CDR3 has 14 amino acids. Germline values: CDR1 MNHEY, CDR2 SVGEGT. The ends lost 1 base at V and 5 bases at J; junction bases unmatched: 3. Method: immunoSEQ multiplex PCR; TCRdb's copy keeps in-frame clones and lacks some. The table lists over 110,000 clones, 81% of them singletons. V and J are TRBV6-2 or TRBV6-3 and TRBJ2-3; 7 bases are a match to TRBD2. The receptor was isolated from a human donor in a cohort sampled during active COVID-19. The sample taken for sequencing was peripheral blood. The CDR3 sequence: CASSYYAGEDTQYF. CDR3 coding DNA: TGTGCCAGCAGTTACTATGCGGGAGAAGATACGCAGTATTTT.